This T cell receptor beta chain was found in a study of control samples from healthy donors and cancer patients. Repertoires were generated with immunoSEQ multiplex PCR, while TCRdb's copy carries only in-frame clones and drops some. The table includes fewer than 300,000 clones, about four fifths detected once. CDR3 size: 12 residues. Trimming took off 7 bases at V and 1 base at J, with 7 bases between the two ends. Germline V gene lookup returns CDR1 SNHLY and CDR2 FYNNEI. Input material: PBMCs. The chain recombines TRBV2 with TRBJ1-1; D ambiguous. This TCR was recovered from a woman aged 60-75 years with lung cancer. The CDR3 DNA sequence: TGTGCCAGCACAAAGGAGAACACTGAAGCTTTCTTT. This encodes CASTKENTEAFF.